This T cell receptor (beta chain) emerged from a study of T cells expressing NK-cell markers. The germline V gene encodes CDR1 SGDLS and CDR2 YYNGEE. The CDR3 runs to 15 residues. TCRdb re-called the 5' RACE reads and gives one entry per CDR3 protein, without DNA. The sample has roughly 350,000 distinct CDR3 sequences. Sequencing was performed on blood T cells: a sorted CD56 or NKG2C T cell subset, CD4+ or CD8+ T cells, or bulk PBMC T cells (not recorded which). The source is a man aged 18-70 years in good health. The gene calls are TRBV9 and TRBJ1-5; TCRdb designates TRBD1, a call that cannot be tested without DNA. The CDR3 sequence is CASSGGTGAGQPQHF.